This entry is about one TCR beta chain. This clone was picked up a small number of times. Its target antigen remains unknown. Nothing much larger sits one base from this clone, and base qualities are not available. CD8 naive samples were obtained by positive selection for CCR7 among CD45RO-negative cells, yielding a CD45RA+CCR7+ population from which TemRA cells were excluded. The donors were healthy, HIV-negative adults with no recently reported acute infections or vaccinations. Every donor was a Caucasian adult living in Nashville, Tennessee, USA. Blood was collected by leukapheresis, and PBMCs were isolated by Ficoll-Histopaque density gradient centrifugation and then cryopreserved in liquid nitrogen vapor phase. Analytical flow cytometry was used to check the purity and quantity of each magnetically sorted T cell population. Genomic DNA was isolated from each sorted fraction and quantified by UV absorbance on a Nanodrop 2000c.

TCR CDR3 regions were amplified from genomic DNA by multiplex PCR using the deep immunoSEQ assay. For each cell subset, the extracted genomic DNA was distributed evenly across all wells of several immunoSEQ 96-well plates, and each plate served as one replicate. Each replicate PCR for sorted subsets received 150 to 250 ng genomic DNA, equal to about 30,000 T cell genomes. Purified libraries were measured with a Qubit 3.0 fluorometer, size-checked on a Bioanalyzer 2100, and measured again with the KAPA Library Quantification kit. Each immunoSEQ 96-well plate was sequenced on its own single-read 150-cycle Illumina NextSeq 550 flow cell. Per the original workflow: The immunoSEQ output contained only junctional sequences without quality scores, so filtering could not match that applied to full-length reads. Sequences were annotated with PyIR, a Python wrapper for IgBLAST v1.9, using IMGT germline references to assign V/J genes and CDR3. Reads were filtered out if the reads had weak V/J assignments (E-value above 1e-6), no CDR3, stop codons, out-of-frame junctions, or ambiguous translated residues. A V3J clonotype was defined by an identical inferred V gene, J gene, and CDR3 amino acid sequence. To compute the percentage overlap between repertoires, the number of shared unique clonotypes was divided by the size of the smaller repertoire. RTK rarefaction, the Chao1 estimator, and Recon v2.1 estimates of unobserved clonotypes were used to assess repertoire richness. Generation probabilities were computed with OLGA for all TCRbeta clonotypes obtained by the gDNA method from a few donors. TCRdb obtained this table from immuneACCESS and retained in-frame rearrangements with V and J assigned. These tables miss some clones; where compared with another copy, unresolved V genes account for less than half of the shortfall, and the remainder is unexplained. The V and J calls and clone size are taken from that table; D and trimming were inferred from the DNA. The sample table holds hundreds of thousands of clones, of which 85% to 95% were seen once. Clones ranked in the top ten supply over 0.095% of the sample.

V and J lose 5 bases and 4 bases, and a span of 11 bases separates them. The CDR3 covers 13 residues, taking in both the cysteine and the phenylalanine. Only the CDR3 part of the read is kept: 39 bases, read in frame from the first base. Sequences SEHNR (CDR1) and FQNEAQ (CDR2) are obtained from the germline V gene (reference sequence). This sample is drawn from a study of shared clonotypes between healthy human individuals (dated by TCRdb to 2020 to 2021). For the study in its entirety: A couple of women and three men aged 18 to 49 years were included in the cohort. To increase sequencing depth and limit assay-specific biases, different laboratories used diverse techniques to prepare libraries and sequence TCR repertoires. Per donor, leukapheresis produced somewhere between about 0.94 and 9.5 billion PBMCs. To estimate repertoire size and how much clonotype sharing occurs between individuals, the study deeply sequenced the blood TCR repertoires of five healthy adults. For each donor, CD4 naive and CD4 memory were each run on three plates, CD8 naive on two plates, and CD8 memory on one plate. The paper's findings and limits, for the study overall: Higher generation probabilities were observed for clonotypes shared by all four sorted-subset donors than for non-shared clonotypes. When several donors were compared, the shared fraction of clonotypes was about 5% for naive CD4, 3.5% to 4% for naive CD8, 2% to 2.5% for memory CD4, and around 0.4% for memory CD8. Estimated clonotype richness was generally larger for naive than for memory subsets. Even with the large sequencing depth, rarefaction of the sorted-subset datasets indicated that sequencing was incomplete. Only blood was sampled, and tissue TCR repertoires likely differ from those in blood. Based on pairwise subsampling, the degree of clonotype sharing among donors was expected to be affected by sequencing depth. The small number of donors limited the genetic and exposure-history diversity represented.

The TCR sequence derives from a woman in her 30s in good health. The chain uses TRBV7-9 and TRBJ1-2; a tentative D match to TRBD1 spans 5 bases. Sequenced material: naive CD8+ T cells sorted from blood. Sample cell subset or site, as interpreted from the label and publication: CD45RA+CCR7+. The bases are TGTGCCAGCAGCGACGGGACTATCTATGGCTACACCTTC. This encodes CASSDGTIYGYTF.